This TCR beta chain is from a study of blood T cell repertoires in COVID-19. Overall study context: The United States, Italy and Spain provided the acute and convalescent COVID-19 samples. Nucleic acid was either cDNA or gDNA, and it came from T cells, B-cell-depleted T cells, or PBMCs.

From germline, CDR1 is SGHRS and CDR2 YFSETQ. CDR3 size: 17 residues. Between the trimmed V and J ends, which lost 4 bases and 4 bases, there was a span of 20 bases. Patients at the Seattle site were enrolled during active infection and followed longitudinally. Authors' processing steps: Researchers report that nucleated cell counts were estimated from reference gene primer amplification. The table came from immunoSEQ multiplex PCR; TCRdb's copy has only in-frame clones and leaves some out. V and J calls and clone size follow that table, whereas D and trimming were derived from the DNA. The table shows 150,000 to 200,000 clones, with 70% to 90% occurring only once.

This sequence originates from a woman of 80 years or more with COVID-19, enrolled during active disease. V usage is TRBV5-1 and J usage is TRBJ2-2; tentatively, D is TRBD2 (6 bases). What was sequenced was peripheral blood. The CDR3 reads CASSPDPSLGGTGELFF. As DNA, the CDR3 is TGCGCCAGCAGCCCGGACCCTAGCCTCGGGGGCACCGGGGAGCTGTTTTTT.